This T cell receptor (beta chain) was identified in a study of OX40 agonist ivuxolimab in advanced cancers. Study overall: Aged about 23 to 90 with a mean of approximately 60 years, they were 82.7% male. Three partial responders included one hepatocellular carcinoma patient and two cutaneous melanoma patients.

This CDR3 is 15 amino acids long. V was pared by 6 bases and J by 3 bases, with 11 bases of the junction left unmatched. CDR1 SNHLY and CDR2 FYNNEI come from the germline V gene. Assay used: immunoSEQ multiplex PCR; TCRdb lists only in-frame clones, some missing. Seen here are about 100,000 clones, about 91% observed once, and the top ten hold 0.16%. Peripheral blood came from all dose cohorts at three timepoints. The material was CD4+ or CD8+ T cells sorted from blood, obtained in a trial of the OX40 agonist ivuxolimab. This chain joins TRBV2 and TRBJ2-7, with TRBD1 matching 7 bases. The TCR was taken from an adult with an advanced solid tumor such as melanoma, head and neck, liver or kidney cancer. CDR3 sequence (DNA): TGTGCCAGCAGAGAGCAGGGGGTTGGGGGCTACGAGCAGTACTTC. This sequence encodes CASREQGVGGYEQYF.